This TCR beta chain was documented in a study of early T cells in non-severe SARS-CoV-2 infection. The overall study: It was bulk RNA from unsorted whole blood that was sequenced, and the chains were unpaired. Study conclusions and caveats: VDJdb matches were skewed toward anti-spike CD8 T cell responses.

This clonotype was seen a handful of times. The antigen is undetermined. The germline CDR1 and CDR2 sequences are DFQATT and SNEGSKA (reference sequence). CDR3 length: 13 residues. V lost 4 bases to trimming and J lost 1 base, with 10 bases between them. The TCR library protocol attached unique molecular identifiers to the individual cDNA molecules. TCRdb analysed the 5' RACE reads with MiXCR anew, one entry per CDR3 protein. The repertoire holds over 70,000 distinct CDR3 sequences, with approximately 15% as singletons. This receptor was taken from an adult who was a healthcare worker with PCR-confirmed SARS-CoV-2 infection or an uninfected control (not recorded which). This sequence joins TRBV20-1 and TRBJ1-1, with D maybe TRBD1 (6 bases). The source material was whole blood. The CDR3: CSATTGRNTEAFF. The CDR3 DNA follows: TGCAGTGCTACGACAGGAAGGAACACTGAAGCTTTCTTT.